Listed here is a single TCR beta chain. This sample stems from a study of OX40 agonist ivuxolimab in advanced cancers. Study overall: With a range of roughly 23 to 90, age averaged approximately 55 years, and 75% to 90% were male. Two cutaneous melanoma patients and one hepatocellular carcinoma patient, three in all, had partial responses.

Researchers took blood at baseline, on cycle 4 day 1, and on cycle 7 day 1. Produced via immunoSEQ multiplex PCR; TCRdb's table is partial and in-frame only. The sample has 48,000 or so clones, 80% to 90% seen once. This sample comprised CD4+ or CD8+ T cells sorted from blood, obtained in a trial of the OX40 agonist ivuxolimab. The TCR comes from an adult with an advanced solid tumor such as melanoma, head and neck, liver or kidney cancer.

CDR3 nucleotide sequence: TGTGCCAGCAGTGAGACCCAGGGAACTGGAAACACCATATATTTT. Residues: CASSETQGTGNTIYF. This rearrangement joins TRBV6-1 to TRBJ1-3, with a possible D match to TRBD1 (5 bases). The CDR3 consists of 15 residues. Germline-derived CDR1 and CDR2 are MNHNS and SASEGT. The V end lost 3 bases, the J end lost 2 bases, and 11 bases lay between the germline ends.